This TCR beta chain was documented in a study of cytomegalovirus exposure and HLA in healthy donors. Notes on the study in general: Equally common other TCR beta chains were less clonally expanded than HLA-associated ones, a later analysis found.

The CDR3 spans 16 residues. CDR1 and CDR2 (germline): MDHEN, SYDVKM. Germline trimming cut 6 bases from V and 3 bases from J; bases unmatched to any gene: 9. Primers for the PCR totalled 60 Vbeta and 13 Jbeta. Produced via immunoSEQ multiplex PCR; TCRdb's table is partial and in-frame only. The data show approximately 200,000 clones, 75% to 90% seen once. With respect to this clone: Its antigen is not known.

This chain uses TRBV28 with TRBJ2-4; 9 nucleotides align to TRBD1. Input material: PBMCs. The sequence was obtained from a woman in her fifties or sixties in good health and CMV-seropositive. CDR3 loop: CASSGTGTGNKNIQYF. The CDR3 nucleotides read TGTGCCAGCAGCGGAACCGGGACAGGGAACAAAAACATTCAGTACTTC.